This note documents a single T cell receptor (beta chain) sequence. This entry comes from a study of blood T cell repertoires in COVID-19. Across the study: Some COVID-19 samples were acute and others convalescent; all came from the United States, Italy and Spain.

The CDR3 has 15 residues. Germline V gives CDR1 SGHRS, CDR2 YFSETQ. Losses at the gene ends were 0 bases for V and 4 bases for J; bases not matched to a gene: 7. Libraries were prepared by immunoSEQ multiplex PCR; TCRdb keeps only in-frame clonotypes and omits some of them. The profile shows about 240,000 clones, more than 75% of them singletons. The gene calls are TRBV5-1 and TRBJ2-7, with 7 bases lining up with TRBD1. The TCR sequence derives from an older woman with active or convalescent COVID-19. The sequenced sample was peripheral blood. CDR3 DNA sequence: TGCGCCAGCAGCTTGGACAGGGGTAGGGGTTACGAGCAGTACTTC. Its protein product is CASSLDRGRGYEQYF.